The following is a T cell receptor beta chain sequence with its context. These data come from a study of blood T cell repertoires in COVID-19. In the original workflow: Amplification from reference gene primers served as the basis for estimated nucleated cell counts. The method was immunoSEQ multiplex PCR; TCRdb's version includes in-frame clones alone and lacks a portion of them. V and J calls and clone size are copied from that table; D and trimming were computed from the DNA. This table has 90,000 to 150,000 clones, about four fifths appearing once. The CDR3 spans 13 residues. J lost 12 bases, V lost 3 bases, and 10 bases had no gene match. Per the germline V gene, CDR1 is LGHNA and CDR2 is YSLEER.

The source is a human donor in a cohort sampled during active COVID-19. The chain links TRBV4-3 to TRBJ1-1; 7 bases are a match to TRBD1. The specimen was peripheral blood. CDR3 sequence: CASSQATGSVTFF. CDR3 bases: TGCGCCAGCAGCCAGGCGACAGGGTCCGTAACTTTCTTT.